Presented here are 30 T cell receptor beta chains from one specimen sequenced in a study of cytomegalovirus exposure and HLA in healthy donors. Amplification used 60 Vbeta primers and 13 Jbeta primers. Data came from immunoSEQ multiplex PCR; TCRdb stores just in-frame clones and leaves some out. The table records under 200,000 clones, approximately 80% of them present only once. Material for sequencing was PBMCs. The source of these receptors is a man younger than 35 in good health and CMV-seronegative.

This clone turned up a few times. V usage is TRBV6-1 and J usage is TRBJ2-7; 8 positions agree with TRBD1. V gave up 1 base and J gave up 0 bases; unmatched junction bases: 2. This CDR3 is built from 15 residues. Germline CDR1 and CDR2: MNHNS and SASEGT. The CDR3 DNA follows: TGTGCCAGCAGTGAAGATACAGGGGGCTCCTACGAGCAGTACTTC. It codes for CASSEDTGGSYEQYF.

The genes are TRBV5-4 and TRBJ2-7; TRBD2 aligns across 8 bases. The germline CDR1 and CDR2 sequences are SGHNT and YYREEE (reference sequence). CDR3 length equals 13 residues. The junction had 6 bases not matched to a gene; V was cut back by 4 bases and J by 6 bases. CDR3 nucleotide sequence: TGTGCCAGCAGCCCCGCCGGGAGGGGCGAGCAGTACTTC. Protein product: CASSPAGRGEQYF.

This clone was picked up one time. The chain joins TRBV6-5 to TRBJ1-2; 7 bases agree with TRBD1. Looked up from germline, CDR1 is MNHEY and CDR2 is SVGAGI. This CDR3 comprises 14 residues. The ends lost 5 bases at V and 4 bases at J; junction bases unmatched: 7. The CDR3 coding sequence is TGTGCCAGCAGTATGCCGGGACAGACCTATGGCTACACCTTC. It specifies CASSMPGQTYGYTF.

The rearrangement joins TRBV2 to TRBJ2-7; TRBD1 agrees at 7 bases. CDR1 is SNHLY and CDR2 is FYNNEI in the germline V gene. This CDR3 is built from 14 residues. V gave up 2 bases and J gave up 6 bases; unmatched junction bases: 7. DNA for the CDR3: TGTGCCAGCAGTGAATCCCCGGGACAGCTCGAGCAGTACTTC. Protein product: CASSESPGQLEQYF.

V and J are TRBV28 and TRBJ1-5; the D is unclear. V was shortened by 7 bases and J by 1 base, with 11 bases between the two germline ends. CDR3 length equals 14 residues. In germline, CDR1 is MDHEN, CDR2 SYDVKM. The CDR3 loop is CASKPAGSNQPQHF. DNA for the CDR3: TGTGCCAGCAAACCCGCGGGGAGCAATCAGCCCCAGCATTTT.

This chain joins TRBV4-3 and TRBJ2-5, with D hard to call. CDR1 is LGHNA and CDR2 is YSLEER in the germline V gene. The CDR3 is made up of 13 amino acids. V was shortened by 0 bases and J by 5 bases, with 7 bases between the two germline ends. In nucleotides, the CDR3 is TGCGCCAGCAGCCAAGATTTAAGCGAGACCCAGTACTTC. It is translated as CASSQDLSETQYF.

This chain's CDR3 is CASSLGPGGNGYTF. In DNA, the CDR3 is TGCGCCAGCAGCTTGGGTCCAGGGGGCAATGGCTACACCTTC. The genes are TRBV5-1 and TRBJ1-2, with 8 bases lining up with TRBD1. Germline V gene data show CDR1 as SGHRS and CDR2 as YFSETQ. Germline trimming cut 0 bases from V and 6 bases from J; bases unmatched to any gene: 4. CDR3 length: 14 residues.

The chain carries TRBV18 and TRBJ2-4; D may be TRBD2 (5 bases). V was trimmed by 6 bases and J by 0 bases, leaving 12 bases between them. The CDR3 spans 15 residues. CDR1 and CDR2 from the germline V gene are KGHSH and LQKENI. CDR3 loop: CASSPPGEAKNIQYF. The CDR3 bases are TGTGCCAGCTCCCCCCCCGGGGAAGCCAAAAACATTCAGTACTTC. Complete variable domain (other parts from reference TRBV18 and TRBJ2-4): NAGVMQNPRHLVRRRGQEARLRCSPMKGHSHVYWYRQLPEEGLKFMVYLQKENIIDESGMPKERFSAEFPKEGPSILRIQQVVRGDSAAYFCASSPPGEAKNIQYFGAGTRLSVL.

V gene TRBV5-1 combines with J gene TRBJ1-5; TRBD1 is a possible D gene (6 bases). The CDR3 is 14 residues long. Germline V gene sequence: CDR1 SGHRS, CDR2 YFSETQ. V was pared by 4 bases and J by 5 bases, with 13 bases between. The DNA of the CDR3 is TGCGCCAGCAGCCCCGGGACACGGGATCAGCCCCAGCATTTT. Its translation is CASSPGTRDQPQHF.

J is TRBJ1-5 and V is TRBV7-2, with D unresolved. The CDR3 is made up of 14 amino acids. Germline lookup yields CDR1 SGHTA and CDR2 FQGNSA. V dropped 2 bases and J dropped 11 bases, with 16 bases sitting between them. The CDR3 reads CASSLSRPSGTQHF. The CDR3 DNA sequence: TGTGCCAGCAGCTTATCTCGCCCCTCCGGGACCCAGCATTTT.

The chain uses TRBV7-2 and TRBJ2-3, with D maybe TRBD2 (5 bases). The CDR3 has 15 residues. The V gene's germline CDR1 is SGHTA and CDR2 FQGNSA. V was trimmed by 1 base and J by 1 base, leaving 9 bases between them. The CDR3 loop reads CASSLVARGTDTQYF. DNA for the CDR3: TGTGCCAGCAGCTTAGTAGCGCGGGGCACAGATACGCAGTATTTT.

This chain joins TRBV27 and TRBJ2-7; 8 bases line up with TRBD1. The CDR3 is 16 amino acids. Germline lookup yields CDR1 MNHEY and CDR2 SMNVEV (reference sequence). With 5 bases clipped from V and 4 bases from J, the junction kept 13 bases outside the gene matches. The CDR3 protein is CASSPSGTGLLYEQYF. The CDR3 DNA is TGTGCCAGCAGTCCGTCCGGGACAGGCCTACTTTACGAGCAGTACTTC.

The V call is TRBV2, the J call TRBJ2-5, with D possibly TRBD2 on 6 matching bases. This CDR3 region has 12 residues. Germline-derived CDR1 and CDR2 are SNHLY and FYNNEI. The V and J ends lost 8 bases and 2 bases respectively, with 9 bases between them. In DNA, the CDR3 is TGTGCCAGCGAGGAGGGACAAGAGACCCAGTACTTC. It specifies CASEEGQETQYF.

This rearrangement joins TRBV19 to TRBJ2-4; 7 nucleotides match TRBD2. The CDR3 consists of 14 residues. Germline trimming cut 1 base from V and 4 bases from J; bases unmatched to any gene: 1. Germline V CDR1 and CDR2: LNHDA, SQIVND (reference sequence). CDR3 loop: CASSIAAGKNIQYF. The CDR3 DNA sequence: TGTGCCAGTAGTATAGCAGCGGGGAAAAACATTCAGTACTTC.

V gene TRBV11-2 combines with J gene TRBJ2-2; the match to TRBD2 covers 12 bases. V trimming: 6 bases; J trimming: 4 bases; junction bases outside the gene matches: 9. There are 17 residues in the CDR3. The germline V gene encodes CDR1 SGHAT and CDR2 FQNNGV. DNA for the CDR3: TGTGCCAGCAGTCCCCTAGCGGGAGGGCCGAGCACCGGGGAGCTGTTTTTT. This encodes CASSPLAGGPSTGELFF.

The genes are TRBV28 and TRBJ2-7, with D tentatively TRBD1 (6 bases). CDR1 MDHEN and CDR2 SYDVKM come from the germline V gene. The CDR3 loop spans 14 amino acids. Trimming removed 6 bases from V and 1 base from J, with 13 bases in between. CDR3 protein: CASRAGRGSYEQYF. The CDR3 nucleotides read TGTGCCAGCAGGGCGGGCAGGGGATCCTACGAGCAGTACTTC.

This clone was observed once. The gene calls are TRBV6-1 and TRBJ2-3, with 12 bases that match TRBD2. Trimming cost V 5 bases and J 4 bases; bases outside gene matches: 4. CDR1 MNHNS and CDR2 SASEGT come from the germline V gene. CDR3 length equals 15 residues. In DNA, the CDR3 is TGTGCCAGCAGTACTAGCGGGGGGAGGGCAGATACGCAGTATTTT. Translation gives CASSTSGGRADTQYF.

Concerning this clone: Germline is not matched at one junction end, which may reflect a read error. The chain recombines TRBV28 with TRBJ1-3; D not certain. The CDR3 is 16 amino acids. Per the germline V gene, CDR1 is MDHEN and CDR2 is SYDVKM. This chain's CDR3 is CASSLLTETSGNAIYF. The DNA for the CDR3 is TGTGCCAGCAGTTTACTTACAGAGACCTCTGGAAACGCCATATATTTT.

This chain uses TRBV15 with TRBJ2-1; 9 bases are a match to TRBD2. J was trimmed by 7 bases and V by 3 bases; bases with no gene match: 7. Germline V gene sequence: CDR1 LNHNV, CDR2 YYDKDF (reference sequence). The CDR3 spans 15 residues. The CDR3 nucleotides are TGTGCCACCAGCAGCTGGCGGGGGGGCTTGAATGAGCAGTTCTTC. Translated, it gives CATSSWRGGLNEQFF.

This clone has a single count. The chain carries TRBV5-4 and TRBJ2-5; D is perhaps TRBD2 (6 bases). Trimming cost V 3 bases and J 4 bases, with 13 bases left between them. CDR3 length: 14 amino acids. Germline V gives CDR1 SGHNT, CDR2 YYREEE (reference sequence). As DNA, the CDR3 is TGTGCCAGCAGCTCCCGGGACTGGGGAGAGACCCAGTACTTC. Its protein is CASSSRDWGETQYF.

The chain carries TRBV28 and TRBJ1-1, with 11 bases aligning to TRBD1. Per the germline V gene, CDR1 is MDHEN and CDR2 is SYDVKM. The CDR3 length is 15 residues. Trimming removed 6 bases from V and 5 bases from J; junction bases left unmatched: 8. The CDR3 DNA follows: TGTGCCAGCAGACGGACAGGGGGCCGCAATACTGAAGCTTTCTTT. Residues: CASRRTGGRNTEAFF.

J is TRBJ2-1 and V is TRBV5-5, with D maybe TRBD2 (6 bases). The CDR3 totals 13 residues. CDR1 SGHKS and CDR2 YYEKEE come from the germline V gene (reference sequence). V lost 4 bases and J 8 bases, leaving 13 bases between the germline ends. Here the CDR3 reads CASSNREPDEQFF. CDR3 in DNA: TGTGCCAGCAGCAATCGGGAGCCCGATGAGCAGTTCTTC.

The chain combines TRBV7-9 with TRBJ1-3; 9 positions match TRBD1. The length of the CDR3 is 16 residues. The V gene end was trimmed by 1 base and the J gene end by 2 bases; junction bases not matched to a gene: 3. CDR1 and CDR2 (germline): SEHNR, FQNEAQ (reference sequence). The CDR3 bases are TGTGCCAGCAGCTTAGGGGACAGGGCCACTGGAAACACCATATATTTT. Amino acids: CASSLGDRATGNTIYF.

The chain uses TRBV5-1 and TRBJ2-5, with 8 nucleotides matching TRBD2. V lost 4 bases, J lost 5 bases, and 10 bases stayed unmatched. From germline, CDR1 is SGHRS and CDR2 YFSETQ. The CDR3 has 15 amino acids. The CDR3 bases are TGCGCCAGCAGCGACCGGCGGGGGGAGGGGGAGACCCAGTACTTC. The encoded protein is CASSDRRGEGETQYF.

The J gene is TRBJ2-5, the V gene TRBV4-1; unclear D gene. The V end was cut by 3 bases, the J end by 2 bases, with 10 bases between. The CDR3 covers 14 residues. Germline V CDR1 and CDR2: MGHRA, YSYEKL. Here the CDR3 reads CASSHVGLQETQYF. Here the CDR3 DNA reads TGCGCCAGCAGCCACGTCGGTCTACAAGAGACCCAGTACTTC.

The J gene is TRBJ2-3, the V gene TRBV19; D is perhaps TRBD2 (5 bases). Germline V gene data show CDR1 as LNHDA and CDR2 as SQIVND (reference sequence). There are 13 residues in the CDR3. Trimming left V 7 bases short and J 0 bases short, with 8 bases between. The CDR3 loop is CASKPGSTDTQYF. The CDR3 DNA reads as TGTGCCAGTAAACCGGGGAGCACAGATACGCAGTATTTT.

The chain couples TRBV28 to TRBJ1-1; 8 bases align to TRBD1. The J segment lost 1 base and the V segment lost 5 bases, leaving 3 bases of the junction unmatched. The CDR3 runs to 14 residues. The V gene's germline CDR1 is MDHEN and CDR2 SYDVKM. The CDR3 DNA is TGTGCCAGCAGTGGGCAGGGGGCGAACACTGAAGCTTTCTTT. Protein product: CASSGQGANTEAFF.

This chain connects TRBV10-3 to TRBJ1-2; D may be TRBD1 (6 bases). The CDR3 sequence is 12 residues long. V was clipped by 11 bases and J by 6 bases, with 16 bases between them. Germline V CDR1 and CDR2: ENHRY, SYGVKD. CDR3 residues: CALTAGAHGYTF. In DNA, the CDR3 is TGTGCCCTAACAGCAGGGGCCCATGGCTACACCTTC.

The V gene is TRBV19, the J gene TRBJ2-1; 7 bases fit TRBD1. Germline CDR1 is LNHDA and CDR2 is SQIVND (reference sequence). The CDR3 is 17 amino acids. The J segment lost 6 bases and the V segment lost 8 bases, leaving 19 bases of the junction unmatched. CDR3 in amino acids: CASGPGLVGQYFNEQFF. The CDR3, as DNA: TGTGCCAGTGGACCTGGGCTCGTGGGACAGTACTTCAATGAGCAGTTCTTC.

The V call is TRBV7-7, the J call TRBJ2-5; D may be TRBD2 (6 bases). Trimming took 1 base from V and 2 from J, leaving 23 bases between them. Germline CDR1 and CDR2: SSHAT and FNYEAQ (reference sequence). This CDR3 spans 19 amino acids. The CDR3 nucleotides are TGTGCCAGCAGCTTAGGAGGAACGGGGACTTTGGGGGATCAAGAGACCCAGTACTTC. It is translated as CASSLGGTGTLGDQETQYF. Full variable domain (outside the CDR3, taken from reference TRBV7-7 and TRBJ2-5): GAGVSQSPRYKVTKRGQDVTLRCDPISSHATLYWYQQALGQGPEFLTYFNYEAQPDKSGLPSDRFSAERPEGSISTLTIQRTEQRDSAMYRCASSLGGTGTLGDQETQYFGPGTRLLVL.